A single TCR beta chain is shown here with its context. This entry is derived from a study of CD8 T cells in Susac syndrome. Roughly 0.45 to 1 ug RNA was reverse transcribed with random hexamers. MiXCR, applied by TCRdb to the immunoSEQ multiplex PCR reads, yields one record per CDR3 protein. The sample has roughly 80,000 distinct CDR3 sequences; approximately 94% are singletons. The CDR3 is 15 amino acids. CDR1 is LGHDT and CDR2 is YNNKEL in the germline V gene (reference sequence). V lost 0 bases and J 8 bases, leaving 14 bases between the germline ends. The receptor's source is a human donor in good health. The chain carries TRBV3-1 and TRBJ2-1, with D perhaps matching TRBD1 or TRBD2 (5 bases each). Sequenced: CD8+ T cells from PBMCs. The CDR3 DNA reads as TGTGCCAGCAGCCAAGACGGGACGGCGGGCGATGAGCAGTTCTTC. The encoded protein is CASSQDGTAGDEQFF.